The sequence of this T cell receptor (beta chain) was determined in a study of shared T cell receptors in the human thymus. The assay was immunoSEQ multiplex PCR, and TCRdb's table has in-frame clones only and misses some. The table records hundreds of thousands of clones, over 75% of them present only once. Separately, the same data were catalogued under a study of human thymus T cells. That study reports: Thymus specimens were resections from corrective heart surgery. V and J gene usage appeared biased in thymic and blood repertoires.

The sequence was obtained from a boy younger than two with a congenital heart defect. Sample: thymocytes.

In nucleotides, the CDR3 is TGTGCCAGCAGGGATATCAGGGGCTGTAATGAAAAACTGTTTTTT. Its translation is CASRDIRGCNEKLFF. The V call is TRBV7-2, the J call TRBJ1-4; possible D gene TRBD1, 6 bases. Looked up from germline, CDR1 is SGHTA and CDR2 is FQGNSA. This CDR3 has 15 residues. With 6 bases removed from V and 4 bases from J, the gap between germline ends came to 15 bases.